The 32 T cell receptor beta chains reported below all come from one sample, sequenced in a study of blood T cell repertoires in COVID-19. Method: immunoSEQ multiplex PCR; TCRdb's copy keeps in-frame clones and lacks some. The sample has roughly 150,000 clones; 79% are singletons. Specimen: peripheral blood. These receptors all come from a woman aged 55-69 years with COVID-19, enrolled during active disease.

The chain has TRBV11-3 and TRBJ2-5, with TRBD1 as a possible D gene (5 bases). CDR3 length: 15 amino acids. V lost 4 bases to trimming and J lost 2 bases, with 14 bases between them. Germline lookup yields CDR1 SGHNT and CDR2 YENEEA. The CDR3 sequence: CASSSLRQIQETQYF. The CDR3, as DNA: TGTGCCAGCAGCTCCCTACGACAGATACAAGAGACCCAGTACTTC.

The J gene is TRBJ2-3, the V gene TRBV11-2; no firm D call. V lost 1 base and J lost 0, with 8 bases in between. The CDR3 contains 15 residues. Germline V gene data show CDR1 as SGHAT and CDR2 as FQNNGV. The CDR3 nucleotides are TGTGCCAGCAGCTTAGTTTTTTCTAGCACAGATACGCAGTATTTT. Protein sequence: CASSLVFSSTDTQYF.

CDR3: CASSQDLVGGETQYF. CDR3 in DNA: TGTGCCAGCAGCCAAGACTTAGTGGGGGGGGAGACCCAGTACTTC. The genes are TRBV4-2 and TRBJ2-5; the match to TRBD2 covers 7 bases. Per the germline V gene, CDR1 is LGHNA and CDR2 is YNFKEQ. The junction had 6 bases not matched to a gene; V was cut back by 0 bases and J by 5 bases. There are 15 residues in the CDR3.

This clone came up once. This chain links TRBV6-5 with TRBJ2-7; 7 bases line up with TRBD1. J gave up 5 bases and V 5 bases, and 6 bases lay outside the gene matches. Germline CDR1 is MNHEY and CDR2 is SVGAGI. CDR3 length equals 13 residues. The CDR3 spells CASSQNRGHEQYV. CDR3 nucleotide sequence: TGTGCCAGCAGTCAGAACAGGGGTCACGAGCAGTACGTC.

This chain connects TRBV4-1 to TRBJ2-7; 11 nucleotides match TRBD1. The germline V gene has CDR1 MGHRA and CDR2 YSYEKL. CDR3 length equals 16 residues. V lost 0 bases and J lost 3; bases outside the gene matches: 4. The CDR3 sequence: CASSQDRGTGGYEQYV. Here the CDR3 DNA reads TGCGCCAGCAGCCAAGATCGGGGGACAGGGGGCTACGAGCAGTACGTC.

The table lists this clone with a few counts. V is TRBV7-3 and J is TRBJ2-7, with 13 bases matching TRBD2. Germline CDR1 and CDR2: SGHTA and FQGTGA. CDR3 length: 20 residues. V shed 5 bases and J 1 base; nucleotides not matched to a gene: 17. The CDR3 DNA reads as TGTGCCAGCAGCCGAAAACACAGGACTAGCGGGAGAGGATTGTCCTACGAGCAGTACTTC. It translates to CASSRKHRTSGRGLSYEQYF.

In its sample, this clone was seen a few times. This sequence joins TRBV27 and TRBJ2-3, with 9 nucleotides matching TRBD2. Germline V CDR1 and CDR2: MNHEY, SMNVEV (reference sequence). The CDR3 totals 16 residues. The V and J ends lost 4 bases and 4 bases, in that order; junction bases with no gene match: 9. DNA for the CDR3: TGTGCCAGCAGTTCCCCCAGCGGGAGGATCCCAGATACGCAGTATTTT. Amino acids: CASSSPSGRIPDTQYF.

This clone was seen just once. The gene calls are TRBV19 and TRBJ1-1, with D unresolved. Germline V CDR1 and CDR2: LNHDA, SQIVND (reference sequence). The CDR3 extends over 14 amino acids. V lost 6 bases, J lost 4 bases, and 15 bases lay in between. CDR3 nucleotides: TGTGCCAGTAGCTTTGAGGCTAAACCCACTGAAGCTTTCTTT. Translated, it gives CASSFEAKPTEAFF.

The chain has TRBV2 and TRBJ2-3, with TRBD1 matching over 8 bases. V lost 7 bases, J lost 6 bases, and 9 bases stayed unmatched. CDR1 is SNHLY and CDR2 is FYNNEI in the germline V gene. This CDR3 spans 14 amino acids. CDR3 in DNA: TGTGCCAGCACCGGGACAGGCCGCCAGGATACGCAGTATTTT. This codes for CASTGTGRQDTQYF. The whole variable domain, remainder taken from reference TRBV2 and TRBJ2-3, is EPEVTQTPSHQVTQMGQEVILRCVPISNHLYFYWYRQILGQKVEFLVSFYNNEISEKSEIFDDQFSVERPDGSNFTLKIRSTKLEDSAMYFCASTGTGRQDTQYFGPGTRLTVL.

V and J are TRBV5-1 and TRBJ2-2; D might be TRBD2 (5 bases). The germline V gene has CDR1 SGHRS and CDR2 YFSETQ. The CDR3 loop spans 17 amino acids. Trimming shortened V by 3 bases and J by 0 bases, and 15 bases separated the two germline ends. CDR3 nucleotide sequence: TGCGCCAGCAGCTGGTTTCGACTCGGGGCGAACACCGGGGAGCTGTTTTTT. As protein: CASSWFRLGANTGELFF.

V gene TRBV19 combines with J gene TRBJ1-5; possible D gene TRBD1, 5 bases. Trimming removed 5 bases at V and 0 bases at J, with 17 bases between. The CDR3 is made up of 17 amino acids. From germline, CDR1 is LNHDA and CDR2 SQIVND (reference sequence). The chain's CDR3 is CASSPGGIRSSNQPQHF. The CDR3 DNA follows: TGTGCCAGTAGTCCCGGGGGGATACGGAGTAGCAATCAGCCCCAGCATTTT. The variable domain in full, completed from reference TRBV19 and TRBJ1-5, reads DGGITQSPKYLFRKEGQNVTLSCEQNLNHDAMYWYRQDPGQGLRLIYYSQIVNDFQKGDIAEGYSVSREKKESFPLTVTSAQKNPTAFYLCASSPGGIRSSNQPQHFGDGTRLSIL.

The rearrangement uses TRBV7-9 and TRBJ2-1, with 10 bases lining up with TRBD2. The CDR3 spans 15 residues. The J segment lost 9 bases and the V segment lost 5 bases, leaving 10 bases of the junction unmatched. Germline V gene lookup returns CDR1 SEHNR and CDR2 FQNEAQ (reference sequence). CDR3 nucleotide sequence: TGTGCCAGCAGCCCAAGGACTAGCGGCCTAGGTGAGCAGTTCTTC. Protein product: CASSPRTSGLGEQFF.

The chain employs TRBV6-4 and TRBJ2-3; 7 bases align to TRBD1. The germline gives CDR1 MRHNA, CDR2 SNTAGT. The CDR3 totals 15 residues. Unmatched junction bases numbered 6, after V lost 2 bases and J lost 4 bases. The CDR3 nucleotides read TGTGCCAGCAGTGACCGGACAGGTCAGGCAGATACGCAGTATTTT. Translation gives CASSDRTGQADTQYF.

The rearrangement uses TRBV5-1 and TRBJ1-1; D perhaps matches TRBD1 (6 bases). V gave up 0 bases and J gave up 3 bases, with 15 bases separating them. The CDR3 totals 16 residues. The V gene's germline CDR1 is SGHRS and CDR2 YFSETQ. In nucleotides, the CDR3 is TGCGCCAGCAGCTTGGCCGGCAATAGACAGGACACTGAAGCTTTCTTT. This codes for CASSLAGNRQDTEAFF.

The chain carries TRBV9 and TRBJ2-3, with D possibly TRBD2 on 5 matching bases. The CDR3 totals 16 residues. Trimming removed 3 bases from V and 3 bases from J, with 17 bases in between. Germline V gene sequence: CDR1 SGDLS, CDR2 YYNGEE. CDR3 nucleotides: TGTGCCAGCAGCGGAGGAGAACTAGTCTGGACAGATACGCAGTATTTT. This codes for CASSGGELVWTDTQYF.

This chain joins TRBV6-5 and TRBJ1-5; no clear D gene. The CDR3 has 14 amino acids. Germline values: CDR1 MNHEY, CDR2 SVGAGI. V shed 6 bases and J shed 7 bases, with 16 bases lying between them. DNA for the CDR3: TGTGCCAGCAGCGGGGTATGGGGAAGCCAGCCCCAGCATTTT. This codes for CASSGVWGSQPQHF.

The V and J genes are TRBV5-1 and TRBJ1-4; no firm D call. In germline, CDR1 is SGHRS, CDR2 YFSETQ. The CDR3 totals 14 residues. Trimming took off 1 base at V and 0 bases at J, with 4 bases between the two ends. The CDR3 loop reads CASSLTATNEKLFF. The CDR3 nucleotides read TGCGCCAGCAGCTTGACAGCAACTAATGAAAAACTGTTTTTT.

The chain uses TRBV28 and TRBJ1-4, with 7 bases matching TRBD1. Per the germline V gene, CDR1 is MDHEN and CDR2 is SYDVKM. The V gene end was trimmed by 2 bases and the J gene end by 2 bases; junction bases not matched to a gene: 8. CDR3 length: 17 amino acids. CDR3 DNA sequence: TGTGCCAGCAGTTTAAGAGGGGGCGCAGGGACTAATGAAAAACTGTTTTTT. Its translation: CASSLRGGAGTNEKLFF.

The gene calls are TRBV28 and TRBJ1-5; weak D call: TRBD1 (5 bases). CDR3 length equals 16 residues. V was shortened by 4 bases and J by 6 bases, with 19 bases between the two germline ends. CDR1 and CDR2 (germline): MDHEN, SYDVKM. The CDR3 DNA sequence: TGTGCCAGCAGTTCACTCCGGGGGTCACGGGGTCAGCCCCAGCATTTT. Its translation: CASSSLRGSRGQPQHF. The full variable domain, in which reference TRBV28 and TRBJ1-5 provide the parts outside the CDR3, is DVKVTQSSRYLVKRTGEKVFLECVQDMDHENMFWYRQDPGLGLRLIYFSYDVKMKEKGDIPEGYSVSREKKERFSLILESASTNQTSMYLCASSSLRGSRGQPQHFGDGTRLSIL.

V and J are TRBV2 and TRBJ2-1; 9 positions match TRBD1. CDR3 length: 12 residues. Germline loops: CDR1 SNHLY, CDR2 FYNNEI. The V segment lost 3 bases and the J segment 15 bases; nucleotides outside the gene matches: 6. CDR3 sequence reads: CASSDPGTGWFF. The CDR3 DNA sequence: TGTGCCAGCAGTGATCCCGGGACAGGGTGGTTCTTC.

J is TRBJ2-1 and V is TRBV7-3, with TRBD2 identical over 8 bases. The germline CDR1 and CDR2 sequences are SGHTA and FQGTGA. Trimming took 5 bases from V and 0 from J; bases not matched to a gene: 3. This CDR3 has 15 amino acids. The CDR3 nucleotides read TGTGCCAGCAGCACCAGCGGGAGCTCCTACAATGAGCAGTTCTTC. The encoded protein is CASSTSGSSYNEQFF. The variable domain in full, with the rest retrieved from reference TRBV7-3 and TRBJ2-1, is GAGVSQTPSNKVTEKGKYVELRCDPISGHTALYWYRQSLGQGPEFLIYFQGTGAADDSGLPNDRFFAVRPEGSVSTLKIQRTERGDSAVYLCASSTSGSSYNEQFFGPGTRLTVL.

With respect to this clone: Additional DNA sequences in this sample encode the identical CDR3. This chain links TRBV5-1 with TRBJ2-5; 7 nucleotides agree with TRBD1. CDR1 and CDR2 (germline): SGHRS, YFSETQ. Trimming removed 0 bases from V and 4 bases from J; junction bases left unmatched: 9. The CDR3 totals 16 residues. The CDR3 DNA reads TGCGCCAGCAGCTTGGTGGGGACAGATAGGGGAGAGACCCAGTACTTC. Protein: CASSLVGTDRGETQYF. Filled out from reference TRBV5-1 and TRBJ2-5, the complete variable domain reads KAGVTQTPRYLIKTRGQQVTLSCSPISGHRSVSWYQQTPGQGLQFLFEYFSETQRNKGNFPGRFSGRQFSNSRSEMNVSTLELGDSALYLCASSLVGTDRGETQYFGPGTRLLVL.

This chain uses TRBV10-2 with TRBJ1-1; D is possibly TRBD1 (5 bases). In germline, CDR1 is WSHSY, CDR2 SAAADI. The germline V and J ends were trimmed by 7 bases and 2 bases, with 20 bases remaining between them. CDR3 length: 16 residues. The CDR3 spells CASTMSLGGGNTEAFF. DNA for the CDR3: TGCGCCAGCACCATGAGCTTGGGGGGAGGAAACACTGAAGCTTTCTTT.

The J gene is TRBJ1-4, the V gene TRBV19, with TRBD1 matching over 10 bases. This CDR3 spans 15 amino acids. V was pared by 4 bases and J by 5 bases, with 4 bases of the junction left unmatched. CDR1 is LNHDA and CDR2 is SQIVND in the germline V gene (reference sequence). CDR3 coding DNA: TGTGCCAGTAGTAGGGGACAGGGGCGAAATGAAAAACTGTTTTTT. Amino acids: CASSRGQGRNEKLFF.

In regard to this clone: Other DNA sequences within the sample encode an identical CDR3. V usage is TRBV19 and J usage is TRBJ2-5, with 8 bases fitting TRBD1. Trimming cost V 2 bases and J 1 base; bases outside gene matches: 0. Germline CDR1 LNHDA, CDR2 SQIVND (reference sequence). There are 14 residues in the CDR3. CDR3 sequence (DNA): TGTGCCAGTAGTATAACAGGGGGCCAAGAGACCCAGTACTTC. It codes for CASSITGGQETQYF.

The rearrangement links TRBV7-3 to TRBJ2-2, with 8 bases lining up with TRBD1. This CDR3 spans 15 amino acids. V lost 5 bases, J lost 5 bases, and 7 bases stayed unmatched. Per germline, CDR1 SGHTA and CDR2 FQGTGA. The CDR3: CASSPDRGRTGELFF. Here the CDR3 DNA reads TGTGCCAGCAGCCCAGACAGGGGCCGGACCGGGGAGCTGTTTTTT.

The rearrangement uses TRBV10-3 and TRBJ2-3; 8 bases line up with TRBD2. Germline lookup yields CDR1 ENHRY and CDR2 SYGVKD. Trimming cost V 2 bases and J 0 bases; bases outside gene matches: 10. This CDR3 is 18 amino acids long. The DNA of the CDR3 is TGTGCCATCAGTGAGGGTCTAGCGGGCAAAACTAGCACAGATACGCAGTATTTT. Its protein product is CAISEGLAGKTSTDTQYF.

V usage is TRBV28 and J usage is TRBJ1-2, with a weak D call TRBD1 (5 bases). Germline-derived CDR1 and CDR2 are MDHEN and SYDVKM. CDR3 length: 14 amino acids. V was trimmed by 1 base and J by 8 bases, leaving 14 bases between them. The DNA of the CDR3 is TGTGCCAGCAGTTTATCTCGGGTGAAGGGGGGCTACACCTTC. Residues: CASSLSRVKGGYTF.

V usage is TRBV4-1 and J usage is TRBJ1-3; D is ambiguous. Germline CDR1 is MGHRA and CDR2 is YSYEKL. Trimming removed 3 bases from V and 11 bases from J, with 8 bases in between. The CDR3 extends over 11 amino acids. The CDR3 DNA is TGCGCCAGCAGCCAGGCAAAGTCCATATATTTT. Its protein is CASSQAKSIYF.

The V and J genes are TRBV4-1 and TRBJ1-2; 8 nucleotides align to TRBD1. With 4 bases clipped from V and 0 bases from J, the junction kept 4 bases outside the gene matches. The CDR3 length is 15 residues. Germline-derived CDR1 and CDR2 are MGHRA and YSYEKL. CDR3 in DNA: TGCGCCAGCAGCCCTCGACAGGGGCCTAACTATGGCTACACCTTC. As protein: CASSPRQGPNYGYTF.

The chain has TRBV2 and TRBJ2-1; 14 nucleotides line up with TRBD2. This CDR3 comprises 14 residues. With V trimmed by 6 bases and J by 9 bases, 4 bases remained unmatched. The V gene's germline CDR1 is SNHLY and CDR2 FYNNEI. The CDR3 here is CASRRLAGGSEQFF. The CDR3 nucleotides read TGTGCCAGCAGGCGACTAGCGGGGGGGAGTGAGCAGTTCTTC.

This clone was counted a single time. V usage is TRBV4-1 and J usage is TRBJ1-2; TRBD1 aligns across 7 bases. Germline CDR1 and CDR2: MGHRA and YSYEKL. The V and J ends lost 0 bases and 2 bases, in that order; junction bases with no gene match: 3. CDR3 length: 15 residues. DNA of the CDR3: TGCGCCAGCAGCCAAGATCAGGGGGTGAACTATGGCTACACCTTC. It encodes CASSQDQGVNYGYTF.